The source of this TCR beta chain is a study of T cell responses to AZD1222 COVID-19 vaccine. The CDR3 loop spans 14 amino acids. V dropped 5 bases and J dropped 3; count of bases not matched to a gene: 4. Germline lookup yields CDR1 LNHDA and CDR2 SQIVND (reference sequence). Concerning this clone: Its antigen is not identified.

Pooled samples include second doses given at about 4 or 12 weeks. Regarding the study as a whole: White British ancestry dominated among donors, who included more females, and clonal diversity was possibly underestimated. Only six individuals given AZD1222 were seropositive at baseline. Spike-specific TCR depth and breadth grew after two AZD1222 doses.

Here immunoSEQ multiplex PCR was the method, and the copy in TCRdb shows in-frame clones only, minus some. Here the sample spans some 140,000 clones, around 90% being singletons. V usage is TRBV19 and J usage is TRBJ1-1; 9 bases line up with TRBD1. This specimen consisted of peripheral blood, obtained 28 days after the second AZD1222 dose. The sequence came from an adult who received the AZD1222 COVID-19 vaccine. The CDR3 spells CASSPRDRDTEAFF. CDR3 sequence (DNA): TGTGCCAGTAGTCCCCGGGACAGGGACACTGAAGCTTTCTTT.